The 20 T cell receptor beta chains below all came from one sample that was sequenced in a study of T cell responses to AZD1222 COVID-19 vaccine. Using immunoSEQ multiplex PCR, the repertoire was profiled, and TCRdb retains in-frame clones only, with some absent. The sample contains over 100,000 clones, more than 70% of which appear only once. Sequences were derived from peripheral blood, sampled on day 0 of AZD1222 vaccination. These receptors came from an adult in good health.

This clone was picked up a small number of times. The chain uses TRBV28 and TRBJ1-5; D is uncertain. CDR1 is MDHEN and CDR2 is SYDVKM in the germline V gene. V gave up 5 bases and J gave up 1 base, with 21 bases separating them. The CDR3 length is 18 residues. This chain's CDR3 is CASSPWAGGVVSNQPQHF. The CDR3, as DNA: TGTGCCAGCAGTCCCTGGGCGGGTGGGGTCGTCAGCAATCAGCCCCAGCATTTT.

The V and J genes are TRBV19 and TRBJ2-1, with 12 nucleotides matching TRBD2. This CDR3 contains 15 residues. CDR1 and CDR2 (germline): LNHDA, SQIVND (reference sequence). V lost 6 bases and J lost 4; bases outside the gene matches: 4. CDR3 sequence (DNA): TGTGCCAGTAGCCGGACTAGCGGGGCATACAATGAGCAGTTCTTC. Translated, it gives CASSRTSGAYNEQFF. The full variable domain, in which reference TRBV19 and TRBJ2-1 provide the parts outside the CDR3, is DGGITQSPKYLFRKEGQNVTLSCEQNLNHDAMYWYRQDPGQGLRLIYYSQIVNDFQKGDIAEGYSVSREKKESFPLTVTSAQKNPTAFYLCASSRTSGAYNEQFFGPGTRLTVL.

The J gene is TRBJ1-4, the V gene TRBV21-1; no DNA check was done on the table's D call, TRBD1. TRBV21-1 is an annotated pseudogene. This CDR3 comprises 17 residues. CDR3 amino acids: CASSRKTFGTVLEKLFF. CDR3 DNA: TGTGCCAGCAGCCGAAAGACGTTCGGGACAGTACTCGAAAAACTGTTTTTT.

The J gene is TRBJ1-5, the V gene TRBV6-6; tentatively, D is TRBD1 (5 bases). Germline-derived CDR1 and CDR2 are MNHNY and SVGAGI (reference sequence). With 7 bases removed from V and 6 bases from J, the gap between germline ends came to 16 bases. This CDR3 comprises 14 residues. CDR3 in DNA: TGTGCCAGCATCCGAGACGGGGGTGTTCAGCCCCAGCATTTT. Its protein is CASIRDGGVQPQHF.

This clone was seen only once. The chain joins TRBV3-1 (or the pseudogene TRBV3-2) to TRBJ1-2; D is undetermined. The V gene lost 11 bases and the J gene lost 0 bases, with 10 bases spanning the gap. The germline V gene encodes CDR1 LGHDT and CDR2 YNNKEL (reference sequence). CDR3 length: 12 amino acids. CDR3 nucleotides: TGTGCCCCGGCCGGGCCTAACTATGGCTACACCTTC. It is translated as CAPAGPNYGYTF.

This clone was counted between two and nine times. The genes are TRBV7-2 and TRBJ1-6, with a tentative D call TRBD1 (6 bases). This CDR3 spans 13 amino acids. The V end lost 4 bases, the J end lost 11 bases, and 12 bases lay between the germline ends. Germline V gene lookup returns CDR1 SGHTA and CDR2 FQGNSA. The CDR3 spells CASSSRRGTPLHF. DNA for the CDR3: TGTGCCAGCAGCTCCCGTAGGGGGACACCCCTCCACTTT.

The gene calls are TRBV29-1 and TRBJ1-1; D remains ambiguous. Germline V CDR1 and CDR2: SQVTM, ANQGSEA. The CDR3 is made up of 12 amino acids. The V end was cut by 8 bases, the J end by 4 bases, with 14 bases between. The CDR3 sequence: CSTYSAPTEAFF. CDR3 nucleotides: TGCAGCACTTACAGCGCTCCCACTGAAGCTTTCTTT.

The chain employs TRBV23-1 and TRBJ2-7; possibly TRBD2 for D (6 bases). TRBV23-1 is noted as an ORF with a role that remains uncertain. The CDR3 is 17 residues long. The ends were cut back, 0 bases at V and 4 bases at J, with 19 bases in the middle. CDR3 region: CASSQSTDGGRGYEQYV. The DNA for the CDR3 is TGCGCCAGCAGTCAATCAACCGATGGGGGGAGAGGGTACGAGCAGTACGTC.

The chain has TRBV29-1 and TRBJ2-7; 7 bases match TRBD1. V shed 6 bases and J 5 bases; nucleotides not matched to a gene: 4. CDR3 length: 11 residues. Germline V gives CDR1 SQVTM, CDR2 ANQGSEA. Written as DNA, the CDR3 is TGCAGCGTCGGACAGGTGGACGAGCAGTACTTC. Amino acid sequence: CSVGQVDEQYF.

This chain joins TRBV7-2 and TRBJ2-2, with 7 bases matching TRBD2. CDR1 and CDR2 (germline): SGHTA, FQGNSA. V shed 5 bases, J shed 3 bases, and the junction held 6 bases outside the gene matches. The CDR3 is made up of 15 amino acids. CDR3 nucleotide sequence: TGTGCCAGCAGCCCCGGGGACTACTACACCGGGGAGCTGTTTTTT. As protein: CASSPGDYYTGELFF.

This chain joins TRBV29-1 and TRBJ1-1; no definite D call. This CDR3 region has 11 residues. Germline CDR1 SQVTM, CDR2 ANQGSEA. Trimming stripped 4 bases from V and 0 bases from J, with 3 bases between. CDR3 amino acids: CSVAVNTEAFF. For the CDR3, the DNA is TGCAGCGTTGCAGTGAACACTGAAGCTTTCTTT.

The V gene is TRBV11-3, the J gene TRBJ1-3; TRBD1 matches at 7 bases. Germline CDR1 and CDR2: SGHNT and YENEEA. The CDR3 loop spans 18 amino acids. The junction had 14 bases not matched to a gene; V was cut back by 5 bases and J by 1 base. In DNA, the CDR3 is TGTGCCAGCAGCAACCCCCCTGGGGACAGACCTTCTGGAAACACCATATATTTT. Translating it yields CASSNPPGDRPSGNTIYF. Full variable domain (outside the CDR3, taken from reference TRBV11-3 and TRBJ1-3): EAGVVQSPRYKIIEKKQPVAFWCNPISGHNTLYWYLQNLGQGPELLIRYENEEAVDDSQLPKDRFSAERLKGVDSTLKIQPAELGDSAVYLCASSNPPGDRPSGNTIYFGEGSWLTVV.

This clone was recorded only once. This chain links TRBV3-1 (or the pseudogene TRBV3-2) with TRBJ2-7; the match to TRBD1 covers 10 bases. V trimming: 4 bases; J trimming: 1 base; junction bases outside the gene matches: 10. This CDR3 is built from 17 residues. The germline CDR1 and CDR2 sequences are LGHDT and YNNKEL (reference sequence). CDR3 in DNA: TGTGCCAGCAGCCTAAGAAGGGGACAGGGGATATCCTACGAGCAGTACTTC. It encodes CASSLRRGQGISYEQYF.

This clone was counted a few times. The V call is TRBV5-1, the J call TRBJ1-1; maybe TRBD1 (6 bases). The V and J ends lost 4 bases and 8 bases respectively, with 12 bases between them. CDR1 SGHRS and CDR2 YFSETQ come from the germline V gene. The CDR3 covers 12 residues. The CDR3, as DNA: TGCGCCAGCAGCCGTGCTACAGGGGAAGCTTTCTTT. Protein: CASSRATGEAFF.

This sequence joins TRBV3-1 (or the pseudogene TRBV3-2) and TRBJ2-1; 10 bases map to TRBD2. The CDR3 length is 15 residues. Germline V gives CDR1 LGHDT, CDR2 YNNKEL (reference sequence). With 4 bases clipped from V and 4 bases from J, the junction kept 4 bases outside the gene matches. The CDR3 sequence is CASSLGLAPYNEQFF. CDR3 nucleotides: TGTGCCAGCAGCCTGGGACTAGCGCCTTACAATGAGCAGTTCTTC.

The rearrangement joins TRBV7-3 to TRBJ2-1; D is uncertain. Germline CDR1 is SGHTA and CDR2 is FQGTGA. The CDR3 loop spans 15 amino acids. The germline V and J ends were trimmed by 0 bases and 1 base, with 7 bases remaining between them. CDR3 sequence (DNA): TGTGCCAGCAGCTTAACGGCAGGATCCTACAATGAGCAGTTCTTC. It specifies CASSLTAGSYNEQFF.

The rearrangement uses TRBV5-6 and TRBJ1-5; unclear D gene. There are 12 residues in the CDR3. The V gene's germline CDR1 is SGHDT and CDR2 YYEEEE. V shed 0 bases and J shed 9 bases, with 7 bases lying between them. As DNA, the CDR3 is TGTGCCAGCAGCTTGGGGAAGGGGCCCCAGCATTTT. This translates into CASSLGKGPQHF.

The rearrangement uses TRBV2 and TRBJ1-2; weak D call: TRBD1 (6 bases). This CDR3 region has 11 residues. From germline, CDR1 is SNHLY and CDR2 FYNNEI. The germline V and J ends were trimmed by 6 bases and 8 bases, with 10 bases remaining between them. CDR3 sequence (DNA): TGTGCCAGCAGGAACCAGGGGGGCTACACCTTC. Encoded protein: CASRNQGGYTF.

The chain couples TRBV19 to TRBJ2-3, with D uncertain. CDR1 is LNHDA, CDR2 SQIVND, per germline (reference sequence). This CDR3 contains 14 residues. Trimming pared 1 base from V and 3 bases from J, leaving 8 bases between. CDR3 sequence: CASSIGQTTDTQYF. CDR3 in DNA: TGTGCCAGTAGTATAGGGCAGACGACAGATACGCAGTATTTT.

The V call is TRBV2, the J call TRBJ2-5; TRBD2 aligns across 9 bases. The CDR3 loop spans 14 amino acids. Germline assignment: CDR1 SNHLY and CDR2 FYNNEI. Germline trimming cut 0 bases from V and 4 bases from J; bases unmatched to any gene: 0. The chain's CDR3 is CASSEARGGETQYF. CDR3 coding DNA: TGTGCCAGCAGTGAAGCGCGGGGGGGAGAGACCCAGTACTTC.